This T cell receptor beta chain is drawn from a study of vaccination and CD4 T cells after COVID-19. Study in general: Overlapping spike peptides of SARS-CoV-2, HCoV-NL63, HCoV-OC43 and HCoV-229E were used, and cells were stimulated with them.

Cultured CD4+ T-cell DNA underwent Oncomine TCR Beta short-read sequencing. TCRdb re-called the PCR reads with MiXCR, one entry per CDR3 protein. The sample has tens of thousands of distinct CDR3 sequences; 32% are singletons. The germline CDR1 and CDR2 sequences are SGHVS and FNYEAQ. CDR3 length: 14 amino acids. As for time point: late sampling 161 to 241 days after vaccination in a few convalescent patients. The treatment: roughly 10-day PBMC culture with coronavirus spike peptide pools or control peptides (ViraFEST assay). Worth noting for this clonotype: Its specificity is not known. A junction end diverges from the germline sequence, so it may reflect a read error.

The source material was CD4+ T cells from blood, cultured in vitro, sampled about 7 months after SARS-CoV-2 vaccination. This rearrangement joins TRBV7-6 to TRBJ2-5; TRBD2 aligns across 11 bases. This sequence was found in a human donor who had recovered from COVID-19. CDR3 DNA: TGTGCTAGCAGCTCCGGACTAGCGGGAGAGACCCAGTACTTC. It is translated as CASSSGLAGETQYF.